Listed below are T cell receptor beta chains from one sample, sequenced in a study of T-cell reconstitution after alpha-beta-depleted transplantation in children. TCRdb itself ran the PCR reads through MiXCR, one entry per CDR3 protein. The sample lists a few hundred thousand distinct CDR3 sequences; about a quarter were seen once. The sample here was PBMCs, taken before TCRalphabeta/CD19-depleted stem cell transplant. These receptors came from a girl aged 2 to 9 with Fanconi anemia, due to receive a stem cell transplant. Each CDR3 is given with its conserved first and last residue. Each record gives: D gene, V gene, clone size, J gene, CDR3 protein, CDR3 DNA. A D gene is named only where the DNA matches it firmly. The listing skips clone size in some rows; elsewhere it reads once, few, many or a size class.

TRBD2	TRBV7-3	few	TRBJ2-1	CASSYQRGSYNEQFF	TGTGCCAGCAGCTACCAGCGGGGGTCCTACAATGAGCAGTTCTTC
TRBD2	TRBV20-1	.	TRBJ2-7	CSAPRGSPYEQYF	TGCAGTGCTCCACGCGGGAGCCCCTACGAGCAGTACTTC
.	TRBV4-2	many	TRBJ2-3	CASSQDLPDTQYF	TGTGCCAGCAGCCAAGACTTGCCAGATACGCAGTATTTT
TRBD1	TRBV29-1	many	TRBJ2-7	CSVEARDREKQYF	TGCAGCGTTGAGGCCCGGGACAGGGAAAAGCAGTACTTC
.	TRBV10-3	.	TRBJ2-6	CAISEPGQTGANVLTF	TGTGCCATCAGTGAGCCCGGACAGACTGGGGCCAACGTCCTGACTTTC
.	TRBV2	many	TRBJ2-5	CASREYQETQYF	TGTGCCAGCAGAGAATACCAAGAGACCCAGTACTTC
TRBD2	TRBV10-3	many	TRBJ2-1	CAVGTSGRVMDEQFF	TGTGCCGTTGGGACTAGCGGGAGGGTAATGGATGAGCAGTTCTTC
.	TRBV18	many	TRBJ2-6	CASSPYDSSGANVLTF	TGTGCCAGCTCACCTTACGACAGCTCTGGGGCCAACGTCCTGACTTTC
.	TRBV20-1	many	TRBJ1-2	CSARDREGSKDGYTF	TGCAGTGCTAGAGATAGGGAGGGGTCAAAGGATGGCTACACCTTC
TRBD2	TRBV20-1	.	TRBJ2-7	CSAIVLAVSYEQYF	TGCAGTGCTATAGTACTAGCGGTCTCCTACGAGCAGTACTTC
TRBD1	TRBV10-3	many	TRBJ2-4	CAISESQGVRDIQYF	TGTGCCATCAGTGAGTCCCAGGGGGTAAGAGACATTCAGTACTTC
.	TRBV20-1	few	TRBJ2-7	CSARVIGSEQYF	TGCAGTGCTAGAGTAATAGGAAGCGAGCAGTACTTC
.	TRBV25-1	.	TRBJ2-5	CASSSNPGETQYF	TGTGCCAGCAGTTCAAATCCTGGGGAGACCCAGTACTTC
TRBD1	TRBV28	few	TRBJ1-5	CASSTSGGRGQPQHF	TGTGCCAGCAGTACTTCAGGGGGGCGGGGACAGCCCCAGCATTTT
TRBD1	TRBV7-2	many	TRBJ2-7	CASSRQTGTDEQYF	TGTGCCAGCAGCCGACAGACAGGGACGGACGAGCAGTACTTC
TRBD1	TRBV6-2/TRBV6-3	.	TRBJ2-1	CASSWTGLNNEQFF	TGTGCCAGCAGTTGGACAGGACTTAACAATGAGCAGTTCTTC
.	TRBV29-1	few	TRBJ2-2	CSVETLGTGELFF	TGCAGCGTTGAAACGTTGGGGACCGGGGAGCTGTTTTTT
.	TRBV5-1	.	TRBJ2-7	CASSFDQPYEQYF	TGCGCCAGCAGCTTTGACCAGCCATACGAGCAGTACTTC
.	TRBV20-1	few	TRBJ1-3	CSARKTGNTIYF	TGCAGTGCTAGGAAGACTGGAAACACCATATATTTT
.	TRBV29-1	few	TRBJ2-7	CSVGGTGHEQYF	TGCAGCGTTGGGGGAACAGGGCACGAGCAGTACTTC
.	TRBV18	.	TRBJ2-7	CASSAQAYEQYF	TGTGCCAGCTCAGCACAGGCCTACGAGCAGTACTTC
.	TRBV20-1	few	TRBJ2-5	CSASGGRGNKETQYF	TGCAGTGCTAGTGGAGGCAGGGGTAATAAAGAGACCCAGTACTTC
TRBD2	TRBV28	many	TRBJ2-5	CASSLLASSGGPNSQQETQYF	TGTGCCAGCAGTTTGCTCGCCTCTAGCGGGGGGCCAAACTCCCAACAAGAGACCCAGTACTTC
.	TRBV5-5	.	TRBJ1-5	CASSFMDNQPQHF	TGTGCCAGCAGCTTCATGGACAATCAGCCCCAGCATTTT
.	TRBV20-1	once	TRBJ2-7	CSAETSYEQYF	TGCAGTGCCGAGACTTCCTACGAGCAGTACTTC
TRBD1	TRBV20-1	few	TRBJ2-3	CSAEPGQGTDTQYF	TGCAGTGCTGAACCGGGACAGGGCACAGATACGCAGTATTTT
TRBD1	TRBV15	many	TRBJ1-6	CATSRDKIFMTGNNSPLHF	TGTGCCACCAGCAGAGATAAGATATTCATGACAGGGAATAATTCACCCCTCCACTTT